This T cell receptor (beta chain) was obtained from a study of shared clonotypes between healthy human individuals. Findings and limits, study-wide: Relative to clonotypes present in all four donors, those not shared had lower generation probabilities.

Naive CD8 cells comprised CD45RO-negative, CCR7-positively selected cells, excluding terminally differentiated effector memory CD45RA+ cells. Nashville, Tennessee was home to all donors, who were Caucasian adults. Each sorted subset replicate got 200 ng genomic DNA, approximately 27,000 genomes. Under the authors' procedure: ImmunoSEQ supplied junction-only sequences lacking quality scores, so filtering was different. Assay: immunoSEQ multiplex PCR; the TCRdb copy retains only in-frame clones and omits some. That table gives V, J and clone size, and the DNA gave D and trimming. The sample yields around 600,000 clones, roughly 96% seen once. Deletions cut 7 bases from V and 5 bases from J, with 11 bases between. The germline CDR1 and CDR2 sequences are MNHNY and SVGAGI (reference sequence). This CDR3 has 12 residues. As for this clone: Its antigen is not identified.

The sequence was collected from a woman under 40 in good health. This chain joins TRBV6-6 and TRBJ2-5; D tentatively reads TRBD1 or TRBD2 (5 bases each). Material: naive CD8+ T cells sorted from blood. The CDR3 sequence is CASTEGRETQYF. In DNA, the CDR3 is TGTGCCAGCACCGAGGGGCGGGAGACCCAGTACTTC.